This T cell receptor beta chain was found in a study of human T cells and chemical hapten exposure. CDR1 is SNHLY, CDR2 FYNNEI, per germline. The CDR3 sequence is 13 residues long. Trimming removed 0 bases at V and 6 bases at J, with 6 bases between. This clonotype was observed a handful of times. MiXCR, run by TCRdb on the RACE reads, gives a single entry per CDR3 protein. The table includes tens of thousands of distinct CDR3 sequences, 9.9% detected once. The sample's time point: patch test 3, about 24 weeks after DPC sensitization. Treatment in this sample: therapeutic diphenylcyclopropenone sensitization with weekly scalp DPC. Each donor was an alopecia patient between 18 and 70 years of age who qualified for DPC.

The TCR comes from a woman between 40 and 50 years old with alopecia areata. Some clones in this sample may be carry-over from other donors' samples. V gene TRBV2 combines with J gene TRBJ1-5, with D unclear. The sample consisted of whole blood, taken in connection with sensitization to the hapten diphenylcyclopropenone (DPC). The CDR3 bases are TGTGCCAGCAGTGAAGCGCCGGGTCAGCCCCAGCATTTT. This sequence encodes CASSEAPGQPQHF.